This record covers a single T cell receptor (beta chain). Antigen specificity is unknown. J was trimmed by 8 bases and V by 0 bases; bases with no gene match: 8. This CDR3 region has 16 residues. Per germline, CDR1 SGHTA and CDR2 FQGNSA. This entry is derived from a study of blood T cells in healthy people across ages. With a J-beta primer mix and a sample-barcoded 5' primer, a second PCR ran about 7 to 12 cycles. Sequencing of every sample gave 3 million or more CDR3-containing paired-end reads. TCRdb passed the 5' RACE reads through MiXCR, listing each CDR3 protein once. The data contain 380,000 or so distinct CDR3 sequences, roughly half of them seen just once; the ten biggest clones take up approximately 51%. General observations from the study: There were more naive CD4+ cells and higher diversity in long-lived donors than in aged donors. Correlation between TCR beta diversity and naive T cell percentage was strong.

The chain links TRBV7-2 to TRBJ2-3, with 10 nucleotides matching TRBD2. The sequencing sample was made of blood. The receptor was isolated from a man between 60 and 70 years old in good health. CDR3 sequence: CASSLAPSGGVATQYF. The CDR3 bases are TGTGCCAGCAGCTTAGCGCCTAGCGGGGGAGTGGCTACGCAGTATTTT.